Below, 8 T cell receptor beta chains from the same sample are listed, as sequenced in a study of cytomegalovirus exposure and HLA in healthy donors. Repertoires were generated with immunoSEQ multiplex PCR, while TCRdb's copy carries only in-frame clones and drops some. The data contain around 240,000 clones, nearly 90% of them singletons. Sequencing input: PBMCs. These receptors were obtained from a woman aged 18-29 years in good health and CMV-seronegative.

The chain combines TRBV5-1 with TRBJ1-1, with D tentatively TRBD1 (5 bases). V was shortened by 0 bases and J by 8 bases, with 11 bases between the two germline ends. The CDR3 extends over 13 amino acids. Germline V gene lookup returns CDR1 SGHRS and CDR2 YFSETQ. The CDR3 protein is CASSLDRQGEAFF. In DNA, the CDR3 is TGCGCCAGCAGCTTGGATCGGCAGGGCGAAGCTTTCTTT. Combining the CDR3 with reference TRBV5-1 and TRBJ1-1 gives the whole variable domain KAGVTQTPRYLIKTRGQQVTLSCSPISGHRSVSWYQQTPGQGLQFLFEYFSETQRNKGNFPGRFSGRQFSNSRSEMNVSTLELGDSALYLCASSLDRQGEAFFGQGTRLTVV.

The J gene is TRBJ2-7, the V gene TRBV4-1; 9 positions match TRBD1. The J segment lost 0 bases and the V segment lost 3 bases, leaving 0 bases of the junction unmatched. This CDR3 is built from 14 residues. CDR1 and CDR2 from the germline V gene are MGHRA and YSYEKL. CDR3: CASSQDRGSYEQYF. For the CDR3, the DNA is TGCGCCAGCAGCCAGGACAGGGGCTCCTACGAGCAGTACTTC.

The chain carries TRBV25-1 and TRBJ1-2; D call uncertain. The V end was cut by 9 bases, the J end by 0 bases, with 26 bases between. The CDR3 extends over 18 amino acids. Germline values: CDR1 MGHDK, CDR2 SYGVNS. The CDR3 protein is CASGDFEDFGDSNYGYTF. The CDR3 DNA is TGTGCCAGTGGCGATTTTGAAGATTTCGGGGATTCTAACTATGGCTACACCTTC.

Written as DNA, the CDR3 is TGTGCCAGCAGCCTCACAGGGAACACTGAAGCTTTCTTT. It is translated as CASSLTGNTEAFF. The chain couples TRBV7-9 to TRBJ1-1, with a tentative D call TRBD1 (5 bases). The CDR3 runs 13 residues. V lost 5 bases and J 1 base, leaving 8 bases between the germline ends. Germline V CDR1 and CDR2: SEHNR, FQNEAQ (reference sequence).

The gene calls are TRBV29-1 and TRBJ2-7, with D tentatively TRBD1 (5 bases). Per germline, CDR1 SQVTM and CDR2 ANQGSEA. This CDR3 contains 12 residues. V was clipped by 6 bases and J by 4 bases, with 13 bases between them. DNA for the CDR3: TGCAGCGTCGGACACCCGCCTTACGAGCAGTACTTC. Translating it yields CSVGHPPYEQYF.

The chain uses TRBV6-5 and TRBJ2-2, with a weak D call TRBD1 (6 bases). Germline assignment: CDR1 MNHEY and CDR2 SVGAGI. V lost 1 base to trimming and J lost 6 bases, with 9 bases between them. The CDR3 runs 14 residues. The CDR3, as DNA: TGTGCCAGCAGTTACTTGGGGGCGTCCGGGGAGCTGTTTTTT. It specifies CASSYLGASGELFF.

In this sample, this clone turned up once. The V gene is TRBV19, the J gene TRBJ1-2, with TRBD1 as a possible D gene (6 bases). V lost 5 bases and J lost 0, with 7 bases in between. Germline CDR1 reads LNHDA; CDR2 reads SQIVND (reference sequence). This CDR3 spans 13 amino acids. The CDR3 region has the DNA TGTGCCAGTAGTCGACAGGCTAACTATGGCTACACCTTC. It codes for CASSRQANYGYTF.

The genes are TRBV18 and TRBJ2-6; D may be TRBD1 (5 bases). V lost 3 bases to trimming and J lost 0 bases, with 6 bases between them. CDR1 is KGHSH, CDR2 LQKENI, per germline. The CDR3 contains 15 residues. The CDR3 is CASSPTDSGANVLTF. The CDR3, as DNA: TGTGCCAGCTCACCGACAGACTCTGGGGCCAACGTCCTGACTTTC.